This T cell receptor beta chain was captured in a study of cytomegalovirus exposure and HLA in healthy donors. This PCR relied on a set of 60 Vbeta primers and 13 Jbeta primers. TCRdb's copy holds only in-frame clones and misses some; the assay was immunoSEQ multiplex PCR. The table has nearly 110,000 clones, around 85% seen once. In its sample, this clone was seen once. This CDR3 region has 14 residues. Per germline, CDR1 SGHRS and CDR2 YFSETQ. V dropped 4 bases and J dropped 8; count of bases not matched to a gene: 11. The V call is TRBV5-1, the J call TRBJ1-2, with TRBD1 matching 7 bases. The specimen sequenced was PBMCs. The clonotype comes from a man aged 55-75 years in good health and CMV-seronegative. CDR3 DNA sequence: TGCGCCAGCAGCCCAGAGACAGGGATCCGCGGCTACACCTTC. Its translation: CASSPETGIRGYTF.